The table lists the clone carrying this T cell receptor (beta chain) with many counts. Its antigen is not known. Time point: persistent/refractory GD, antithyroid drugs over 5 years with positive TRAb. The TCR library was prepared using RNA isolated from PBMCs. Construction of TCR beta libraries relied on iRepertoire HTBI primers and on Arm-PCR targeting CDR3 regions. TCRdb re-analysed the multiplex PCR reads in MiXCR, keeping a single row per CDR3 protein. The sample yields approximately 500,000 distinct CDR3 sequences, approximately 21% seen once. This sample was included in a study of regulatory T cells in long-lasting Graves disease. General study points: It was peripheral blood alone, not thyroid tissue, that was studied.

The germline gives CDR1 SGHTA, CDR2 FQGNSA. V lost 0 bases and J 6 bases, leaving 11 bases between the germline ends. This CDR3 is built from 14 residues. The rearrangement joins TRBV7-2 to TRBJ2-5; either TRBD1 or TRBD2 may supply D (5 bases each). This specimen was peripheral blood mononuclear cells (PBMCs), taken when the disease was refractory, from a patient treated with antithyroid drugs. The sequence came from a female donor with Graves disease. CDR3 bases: TGTGCCAGCAGCTTAGCTGGGGACCCCAAGACCCAGTACTTC. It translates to CASSLAGDPKTQYF.